This T cell receptor beta chain appears in the sequencing data of a study of T cell repertoires in cytomegalovirus infection. Study-wide context: Matching HLA type and CMV infection were both indicated by public TCR beta signatures. Study results and caveats: CMV-specific HLA-C-restricted TCR beta clonotypes dominated the ex vivo response. Summed public TCR beta family frequency identified CMV carriers bearing the relevant HLA.

Using its own MiXCR run on the reads, TCRdb lists one record per CDR3 protein. The profile shows 310,000 or so distinct CDR3 sequences, roughly 9.3% of them singletons. The table lists this clonotype with many counts. Its antigen is undetermined. This receptor was identified in a human donor in good health (CMV status not recorded). Some clones in this sample may be carry-over from other donors' samples. The sequencing input was PBMCs.

DNA of the CDR3: TGCGCCAGCAGCTTGGACACTCTCCATACGCAGTATTTT. The encoded protein is CASSLDTLHTQYF. The chain combines TRBV5-1 with TRBJ2-3; no clear D gene. Germline CDR1 SGHRS, CDR2 YFSETQ. This CDR3 region has 13 residues. V lost 0 bases and J 7 bases, leaving 9 bases between the germline ends. Looking up the rest from reference TRBV5-1 and TRBJ2-3 gives the full variable domain: KAGVTQTPRYLIKTRGQQVTLSCSPISGHRSVSWYQQTPGQGLQFLFEYFSETQRNKGNFPGRFSGRQFSNSRSEMNVSTLELGDSALYLCASSLDTLHTQYFGPGTRLTVL.